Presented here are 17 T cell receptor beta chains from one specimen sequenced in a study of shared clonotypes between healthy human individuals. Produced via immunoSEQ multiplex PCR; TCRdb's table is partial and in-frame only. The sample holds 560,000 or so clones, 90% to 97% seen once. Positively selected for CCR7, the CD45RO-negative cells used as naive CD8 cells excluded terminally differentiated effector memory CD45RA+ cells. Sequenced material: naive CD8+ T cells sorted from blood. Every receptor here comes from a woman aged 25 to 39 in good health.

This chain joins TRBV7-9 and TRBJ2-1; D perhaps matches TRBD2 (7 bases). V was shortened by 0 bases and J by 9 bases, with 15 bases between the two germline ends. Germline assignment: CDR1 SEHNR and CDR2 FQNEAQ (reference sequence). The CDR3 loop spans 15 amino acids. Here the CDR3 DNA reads TGTGCCAGCAGCTTAGCGCTAACGGGGGGCACTGAGCAGTTCTTC. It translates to CASSLALTGGTEQFF.

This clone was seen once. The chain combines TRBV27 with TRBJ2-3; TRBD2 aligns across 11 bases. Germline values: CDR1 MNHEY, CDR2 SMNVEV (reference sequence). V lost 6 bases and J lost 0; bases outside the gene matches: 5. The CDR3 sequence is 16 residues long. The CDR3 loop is CASSPTSGGSTDTQYF. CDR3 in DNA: TGTGCCAGCAGCCCCACTAGCGGGGGAAGCACAGATACGCAGTATTTT.

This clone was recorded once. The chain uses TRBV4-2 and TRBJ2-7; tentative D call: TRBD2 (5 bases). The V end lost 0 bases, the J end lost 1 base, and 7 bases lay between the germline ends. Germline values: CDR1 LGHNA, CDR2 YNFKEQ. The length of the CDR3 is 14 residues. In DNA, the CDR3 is TGTGCCAGCAGCCAAGATGTAGCGTCCTACGAGCAGTACTTC. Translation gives CASSQDVASYEQYF.

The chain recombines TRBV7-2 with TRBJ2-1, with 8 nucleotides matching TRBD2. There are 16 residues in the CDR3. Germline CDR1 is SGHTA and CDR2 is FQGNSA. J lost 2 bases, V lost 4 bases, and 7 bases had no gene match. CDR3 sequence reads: CASSSREGFPYNEQFF. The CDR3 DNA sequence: TGTGCCAGCAGCTCCCGGGAGGGGTTTCCCTACAATGAGCAGTTCTTC.

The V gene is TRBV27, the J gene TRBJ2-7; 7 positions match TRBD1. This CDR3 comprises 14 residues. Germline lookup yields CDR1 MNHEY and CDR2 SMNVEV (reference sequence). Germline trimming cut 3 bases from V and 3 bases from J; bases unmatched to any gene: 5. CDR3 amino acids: CASSFLGQDYEQYF. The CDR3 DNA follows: TGTGCCAGCAGTTTTCTTGGACAGGACTACGAGCAGTACTTC.

DNA of the CDR3: TGTGCCAGCAGCTCTCTGACAGGGCCCTACGAGCAGTACTTC. Encoded protein: CASSSLTGPYEQYF. This chain connects TRBV13 to TRBJ2-7; TRBD1 aligns across 7 bases. Germline values: CDR1 PRHDT, CDR2 FYEKMQ (reference sequence). The CDR3 extends over 14 amino acids. Losses at the gene ends were 4 bases for V and 2 bases for J; bases not matched to a gene: 5. The whole variable domain, filled in from reference TRBV13 and TRBJ2-7, reads AAGVIQSPRHLIKEKRETATLKCYPIPRHDTVYWYQQGPGQDPQFLISFYEKMQSDKGSIPDRFSAQQFSDYHSELNMSSLELGDSALYFCASSSLTGPYEQYFGPGTRLTVT.

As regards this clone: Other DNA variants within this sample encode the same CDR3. The CDR3 DNA sequence: TGTGCCAGCTCACCAGACACCGGGGAGCTGTTTTTT. Protein sequence: CASSPDTGELFF. This sequence joins TRBV18 and TRBJ2-2; D is uncertain. The CDR3 contains 12 residues. Trimming took off 2 bases at V and 3 bases at J, with 1 base between the two ends. Germline CDR1 reads KGHSH; CDR2 reads LQKENI.

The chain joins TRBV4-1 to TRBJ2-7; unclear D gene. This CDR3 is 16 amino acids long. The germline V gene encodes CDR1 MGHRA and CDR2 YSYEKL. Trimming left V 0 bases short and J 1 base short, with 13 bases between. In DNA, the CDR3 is TGCGCCAGCAGCCAAGAACCAGCCTCAACTTCCTACGAGCAGTACTTC. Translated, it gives CASSQEPASTSYEQYF.

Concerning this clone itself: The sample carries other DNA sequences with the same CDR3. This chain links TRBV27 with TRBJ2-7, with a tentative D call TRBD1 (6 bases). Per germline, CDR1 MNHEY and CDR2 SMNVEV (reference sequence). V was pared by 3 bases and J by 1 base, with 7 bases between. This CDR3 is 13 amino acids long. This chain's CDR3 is CASSFGQSYEQYF. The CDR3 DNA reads TGTGCCAGCAGTTTTGGACAGTCCTACGAGCAGTACTTC.

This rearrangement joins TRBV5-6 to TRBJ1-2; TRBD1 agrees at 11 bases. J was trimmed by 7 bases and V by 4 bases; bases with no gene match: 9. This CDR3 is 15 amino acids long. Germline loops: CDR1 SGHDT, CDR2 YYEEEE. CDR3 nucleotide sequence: TGTGCCAGCAGCCCGGGGGACAGGGGGTCGGGTGGCTACACCTTC. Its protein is CASSPGDRGSGGYTF.

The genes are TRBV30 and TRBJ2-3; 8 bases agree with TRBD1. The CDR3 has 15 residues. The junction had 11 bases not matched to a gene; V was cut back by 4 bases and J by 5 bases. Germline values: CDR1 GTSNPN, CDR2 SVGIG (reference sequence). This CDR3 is CAWILAGGLKDTQYF. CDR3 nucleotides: TGTGCCTGGATACTTGCAGGGGGCTTGAAAGATACGCAGTATTTT.

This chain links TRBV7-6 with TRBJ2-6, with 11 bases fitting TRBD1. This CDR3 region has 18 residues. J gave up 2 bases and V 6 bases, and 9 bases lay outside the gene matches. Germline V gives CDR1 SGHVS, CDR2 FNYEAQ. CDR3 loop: CASSRGTGGFTGANVLTF. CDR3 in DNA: TGTGCCAGCAGTCGCGGGACAGGGGGGTTCACTGGGGCCAACGTCCTGACTTTC.

The DNA for the CDR3 is TGTGCCAGCAGCTTTCAGTCGAGGGGAATTTTTGGAAACACCATATATTTT. Translation: CASSFQSRGIFGNTIYF. The rearrangement uses TRBV7-8 and TRBJ1-3, with a possible D match to TRBD1 (5 bases). Between the trimmed V and J ends, which lost 3 bases and 3 bases, there was a span of 18 bases. The germline gives CDR1 SGHVS, CDR2 FQNEAQ. This CDR3 region has 17 residues.

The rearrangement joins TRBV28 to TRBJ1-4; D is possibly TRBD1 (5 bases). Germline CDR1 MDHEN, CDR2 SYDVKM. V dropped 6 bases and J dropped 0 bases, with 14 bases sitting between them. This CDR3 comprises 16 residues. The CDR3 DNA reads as TGTGCCAGCAGCAACGACAGATATGCAACTAATGAAAAACTGTTTTTT. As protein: CASSNDRYATNEKLFF. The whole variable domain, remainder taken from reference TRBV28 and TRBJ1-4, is DVKVTQSSRYLVKRTGEKVFLECVQDMDHENMFWYRQDPGLGLRLIYFSYDVKMKEKGDIPEGYSVSREKKERFSLILESASTNQTSMYLCASSNDRYATNEKLFFGSGTQLSVL.

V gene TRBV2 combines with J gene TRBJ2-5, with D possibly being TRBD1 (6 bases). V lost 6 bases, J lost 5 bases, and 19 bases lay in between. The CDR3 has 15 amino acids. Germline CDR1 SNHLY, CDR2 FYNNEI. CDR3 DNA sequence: TGTGCCAGCAGGGTCACAGGGATGCCCCAGGAGACCCAGTACTTC. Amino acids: CASRVTGMPQETQYF.

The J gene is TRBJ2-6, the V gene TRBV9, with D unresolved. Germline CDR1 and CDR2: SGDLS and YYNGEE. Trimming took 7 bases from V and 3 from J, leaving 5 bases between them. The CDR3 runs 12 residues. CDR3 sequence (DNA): TGTGCCAGCTTTGGTGGGGCCAACGTCCTGACTTTC. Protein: CASFGGANVLTF.

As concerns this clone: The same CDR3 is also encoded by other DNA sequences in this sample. The CDR3 protein is CASSARDRGEQYF. The DNA for the CDR3 is TGTGCCAGCAGCGCTCGGGACCGCGGCGAGCAGTACTTC. The V and J genes are TRBV9 and TRBJ2-7, with D perhaps matching TRBD1 or TRBD2 (5 bases each). The V gene's germline CDR1 is SGDLS and CDR2 YYNGEE. V dropped 3 bases and J dropped 6 bases, with 13 bases sitting between them. CDR3 length: 13 residues.